These 31 T cell receptor beta chains originate from one sample sequenced in a study of blood T cell repertoires in COVID-19. Profiling relied on immunoSEQ multiplex PCR, and the TCRdb table lists in-frame clones only, not all of them. This sample has about 200,000 clones, with about 93% found just once. The source material was peripheral blood. The receptors originated from a man aged 55-75 years with COVID-19, enrolled during active disease.

The chain has TRBV12-3 or TRBV12-4 and TRBJ2-7; TRBD1 might be the D (6 bases). Trimming stripped 6 bases from V and 3 bases from J, with 9 bases between. This CDR3 comprises 12 residues. The CDR3, as DNA: TGTGCCAGCAGCAGAGGGGGCTACGAGCAGTACTTC. Amino acid sequence: CASSRGGYEQYF.

V usage is TRBV10-3 and J usage is TRBJ2-7; 14 bases fit TRBD2. Germline V lookup: CDR1 ENHRY, CDR2 SYGVKD. V lost 4 bases, J lost 7 bases, and 9 bases stayed unmatched. The CDR3 sequence is 16 residues long. The CDR3 here is CAISGTSGRSLGEQYF. The CDR3 DNA reads as TGTGCCATCAGTGGGACTAGCGGGAGGAGTCTTGGAGAGCAGTACTTC.

The chain uses TRBV10-3 and TRBJ1-1, with D hard to call. The germline V gene encodes CDR1 ENHRY and CDR2 SYGVKD. There are 14 residues in the CDR3. Trimming cost V 4 bases and J 5 bases, with 14 bases left between them. The CDR3 here is CAISADIRGTEAFF. CDR3 sequence (DNA): TGTGCCATCAGTGCAGATATCCGAGGGACTGAAGCTTTCTTT.

This chain uses TRBV5-8 with TRBJ1-2; D gene unclear. Trimming shortened V by 2 bases and J by 7 bases, and 27 bases separated the two germline ends. Germline V gene data show CDR1 as SGHTS and CDR2 as YDEGEE. The CDR3 loop spans 18 amino acids. The CDR3 DNA sequence: TGTGCCAGCAGCTTACTCACTCTTAGCGGAGGGATTTATGCTGGCTACACCTTC. Translating gives CASSLLTLSGGIYAGYTF.

The chain combines TRBV28 with TRBJ2-7, with TRBD2 identical over 10 bases. V shed 6 bases, J shed 0 bases, and the junction held 2 bases outside the gene matches. Per the germline V gene, CDR1 is MDHEN and CDR2 is SYDVKM. The CDR3 spans 14 residues. The CDR3 spells CASSGLAVSYEQYF. The DNA for the CDR3 is TGTGCCAGCAGCGGACTAGCGGTCTCCTACGAGCAGTACTTC.

The J gene is TRBJ2-1, the V gene TRBV10-3; D gene unclear. V was pared by 0 bases and J by 8 bases, with 11 bases between. The CDR3 consists of 14 residues. Germline lookup yields CDR1 ENHRY and CDR2 SYGVKD. This CDR3 is CAISESKGRDEQFF. DNA for the CDR3: TGTGCCATCAGTGAGTCGAAAGGCCGGGATGAGCAGTTCTTC.

The chain uses TRBV7-3 and TRBJ2-3, with 7 bases identical to TRBD1. CDR1 and CDR2 (germline): SGHTA, FQGTGA. This CDR3 has 14 amino acids. V lost 7 bases and J lost 4; bases outside the gene matches: 8. The CDR3 is CASKLSTGADTQYF. The CDR3 coding sequence is TGTGCCAGCAAGCTTAGTACAGGGGCAGATACGCAGTATTTT. The variable domain in full, with the rest retrieved from reference TRBV7-3 and TRBJ2-3, is GAGVSQTPSNKVTEKGKYVELRCDPISGHTALYWYRQSLGQGPEFLIYFQGTGAADDSGLPNDRFFAVRPEGSVSTLKIQRTERGDSAVYLCASKLSTGADTQYFGPGTRLTVL.

A single count supports this clone. The chain couples TRBV6-4 to TRBJ1-6, with D perhaps matching TRBD1 (6 bases). V lost 0 bases and J 9 bases, leaving 21 bases between the germline ends. The CDR3 loop spans 18 amino acids. Germline V gene lookup returns CDR1 MRHNA and CDR2 SNTAGT. This chain's CDR3 is CASSDSMRTAFSLSPLHF. CDR3 bases: TGTGCCAGCAGTGACTCGATGCGGACAGCCTTCAGCCTTTCACCCCTCCACTTT.

The CDR3: CASSPAASSYEQYF. As DNA, the CDR3 is TGTGCCAGCTCACCAGCGGCGTCCTCCTACGAGCAGTACTTC. This chain joins TRBV18 and TRBJ2-7; D is uncertain. Deletions cut 2 bases from V and 0 bases from J, with 8 bases between. This CDR3 contains 14 residues. The germline V gene has CDR1 KGHSH and CDR2 LQKENI.

The chain uses TRBV30 and TRBJ2-7; 8 positions agree with TRBD2. The CDR3 length is 12 residues. Trimming cost V 4 bases and J 7 bases; bases outside gene matches: 6. The germline V gene has CDR1 GTSNPN and CDR2 SVGIG (reference sequence). The CDR3 coding sequence is TGTGCCTGGAAGGAACTAGCGGAGGAGCAGTACTTC. Translation gives CAWKELAEEQYF. The full variable domain, with the rest looked up from reference TRBV30 and TRBJ2-7, is SQTIHQWPATLVQPVGSPLSLECTVEGTSNPNLYWYRQAAGRGLQLLFYSVGIGQISSEVPQNLSASRPQDRQFILSSKKLLLSDSGFYLCAWKELAEEQYFGPGTRLTVT.

The chain has TRBV7-9 and TRBJ1-1; 9 nucleotides align to TRBD1. The CDR3 runs to 17 residues. The ends lost 5 bases at V and 3 bases at J; junction bases unmatched: 13. Germline loops: CDR1 SEHNR, CDR2 FQNEAQ (reference sequence). CDR3 residues: CASSPTGGQVGDTEAFF. Written as DNA, the CDR3 is TGTGCCAGCAGCCCCACAGGGGGCCAAGTCGGGGACACTGAAGCTTTCTTT.

This clone has only one observation. This chain links TRBV14 with TRBJ1-1; D might be TRBD1 (6 bases). Trimming removed 2 bases from V and 1 base from J, with 11 bases in between. The CDR3 is made up of 15 amino acids. CDR1 SGHDN and CDR2 FVKESK come from the germline V gene. CDR3: CASSQLAGENTEAFF. In DNA form, the CDR3 reads TGTGCCAGCAGCCAATTGGCAGGGGAGAACACTGAAGCTTTCTTT.

This clone was detected once. The chain combines TRBV18 with TRBJ1-2; 8 bases align to TRBD1. Germline CDR1 is KGHSH and CDR2 is LQKENI. The CDR3 consists of 15 residues. The J segment lost 7 bases and the V segment lost 3 bases, leaving 10 bases of the junction unmatched. This CDR3 is CASSPQTGGQSGYTF. CDR3 in DNA: TGTGCCAGCTCACCGCAAACAGGGGGGCAAAGTGGCTACACCTTC.

The rearrangement uses TRBV5-4 and TRBJ1-1, with 8 positions matching TRBD1. Germline CDR1 SGHNT, CDR2 YYREEE (reference sequence). This CDR3 has 14 amino acids. V shed 4 bases and J 5 bases; nucleotides not matched to a gene: 7. The CDR3, as DNA: TGTGCCAGCAGCCAGACAGGGGCTTATACTGAAGCTTTCTTT. This codes for CASSQTGAYTEAFF.

The chain has TRBV4-2 and TRBJ2-1; 11 nucleotides align to TRBD2. CDR1 LGHNA and CDR2 YNFKEQ come from the germline V gene. This CDR3 region has 16 residues. Trimming cost V 0 bases and J 2 bases; bases outside gene matches: 0. The CDR3, as DNA: TGTGCCAGCAGCCAAGAGACTAGCGGGACCTACAATGAGCAGTTCTTC. Its translation: CASSQETSGTYNEQFF.

The chain recombines TRBV18 with TRBJ1-5; the D is unclear. CDR3 length equals 16 residues. Deletions cut 5 bases from V and 0 bases from J, with 14 bases between. CDR1 is KGHSH and CDR2 is LQKENI in the germline V gene. The CDR3 loop is CASSRVPGPSNQPQHF. The CDR3 nucleotides read TGTGCCAGCTCAAGAGTCCCTGGGCCTAGCAATCAGCCCCAGCATTTT.

This chain links TRBV2 with TRBJ1-5; 8 nucleotides match TRBD1. The CDR3 contains 16 residues. V shed 2 bases, J shed 7 bases, and the junction held 10 bases outside the gene matches. Germline V gene sequence: CDR1 SNHLY, CDR2 FYNNEI. CDR3 residues: CASSERARGQGQPQHF. CDR3 sequence (DNA): TGTGCCAGCAGTGAAAGGGCCAGGGGGCAGGGCCAGCCCCAGCATTTT.

The gene calls are TRBV10-1 and TRBJ2-7, with D tentatively TRBD2 (7 bases). This CDR3 spans 18 amino acids. CDR1 and CDR2 from the germline V gene are WNHNN and SYGVQD (reference sequence). The V gene lost 6 bases and the J gene lost 2 bases, with 26 bases spanning the gap. CDR3 in amino acids: CASSVPATGRGPTYEQYF. CDR3 in DNA: TGCGCCAGCAGCGTCCCAGCAACAGGGCGGGGGCCAACCTACGAGCAGTACTTC.

The J gene is TRBJ2-2, the V gene TRBV5-1, with TRBD2 as a possible D gene (6 bases). CDR1 is SGHRS, CDR2 YFSETQ, per germline. This CDR3 spans 15 amino acids. The ends were cut back, 1 base at V and 1 base at J, with 8 bases in the middle. The CDR3 DNA reads TGCGCCAGCAGCTTGATGGGGGGGAACACCGGGGAGCTGTTTTTT. Its protein product is CASSLMGGNTGELFF.

The chain has TRBV11-2 and TRBJ2-1; 15 positions agree with TRBD2. From germline, CDR1 is SGHAT and CDR2 FQNNGV. This CDR3 comprises 15 residues. The V gene end was trimmed by 6 bases and the J gene end by 10 bases; junction bases not matched to a gene: 7. The CDR3 loop is CASSLGLAGGGEQFF. CDR3 nucleotide sequence: TGTGCCAGCAGTTTGGGACTAGCGGGGGGAGGGGAGCAGTTCTTC.

In this sample, this clone turned up a few times. The chain employs TRBV19 and TRBJ1-5, with 9 bases aligning to TRBD1. Trimming removed 5 bases from V and 4 bases from J; junction bases left unmatched: 6. Per germline, CDR1 LNHDA and CDR2 SQIVND (reference sequence). The CDR3 covers 15 residues. CDR3 sequence (DNA): TGTGCCAGTAGTTACACAGGACAGGGGAATCAGCCCCAGCATTTT. This translates into CASSYTGQGNQPQHF.

The gene calls are TRBV6-6 and TRBJ1-2; D might be TRBD1 (6 bases). V was shortened by 5 bases and J by 4 bases, with 14 bases between the two germline ends. CDR3 size: 14 residues. In germline, CDR1 is MNHNY, CDR2 SVGAGI (reference sequence). The CDR3 region has the DNA TGTGCCAGCAGTGCCTCACAGGGCATCTATGGCTACACCTTC. Protein product: CASSASQGIYGYTF.

The rearrangement joins TRBV4-2 to TRBJ1-6, with 7 bases identical to TRBD1. Per germline, CDR1 LGHNA and CDR2 YNFKEQ. This CDR3 has 15 residues. After removal of 6 bases from V and 7 bases from J, the junction contained 9 bases not matched to a gene. The CDR3 loop is CASSKRQGNNSPLHF. DNA for the CDR3: TGTGCCAGCAGTAAACGACAGGGAAACAATTCACCCCTCCACTTT.

The V gene is TRBV27, the J gene TRBJ1-5; D is perhaps TRBD1 (5 bases). Germline V gene data show CDR1 as MNHEY and CDR2 as SMNVEV (reference sequence). This CDR3 is 18 amino acids long. With 3 bases removed from V and 6 bases from J, the gap between germline ends came to 24 bases. In DNA form, the CDR3 reads TGTGCCAGCAGTTTGCGACCCATTACCGGGGGTATCACTCAGCCCCAGCATTTT. This translates into CASSLRPITGGITQPQHF.

The CDR3 region has the DNA TGTGCCAGTAGTATAGCCAGGCTGAACACTGAAGCTTTCTTT. This sequence encodes CASSIARLNTEAFF. V usage is TRBV19 and J usage is TRBJ1-1; the D is unclear. Germline CDR1 is LNHDA and CDR2 is SQIVND (reference sequence). The CDR3 contains 14 residues. V was shortened by 1 base and J by 0 bases, with 6 bases between the two germline ends.

The rearrangement uses TRBV4-1 and TRBJ1-3; D ambiguous. CDR1 and CDR2 from the germline V gene are MGHRA and YSYEKL. CDR3 length: 15 amino acids. Trimming removed 2 bases at V and 3 bases at J, with 11 bases between. CDR3 bases: TGCGCCAGCAGCCAACGACAAGCCAGTGGAAACACCATATATTTT. As protein: CASSQRQASGNTIYF.

The genes are TRBV6-5 and TRBJ1-4, with D maybe TRBD1 (6 bases). The CDR3 covers 15 residues. V lost 0 bases to trimming and J lost 5 bases, with 10 bases between them. Germline loops: CDR1 MNHEY, CDR2 SVGAGI. The CDR3 loop reads CASSYSNRENEKLFF. DNA of the CDR3: TGTGCCAGCAGTTACTCTAACAGGGAAAATGAAAAACTGTTTTTT.

J is TRBJ1-1 and V is TRBV9, with D tentatively TRBD1 (5 bases). The germline V gene encodes CDR1 SGDLS and CDR2 YYNGEE. The CDR3 contains 17 residues. Trimming removed 0 bases from V and 0 bases from J, with 15 bases in between. CDR3: CASSVAGGAGMNTEAFF. CDR3 bases: TGTGCCAGCAGCGTAGCAGGAGGGGCTGGAATGAACACTGAAGCTTTCTTT.

This chain joins TRBV11-2 and TRBJ2-7; 7 bases are shared with TRBD1. The CDR3 sequence is 16 residues long. Germline V CDR1 and CDR2: SGHAT, FQNNGV. Trimming at V came to 1 base and at J to 0 bases, leaving 6 bases not matched to a gene. The CDR3: CASSLGGQLSSYEQYF. The DNA of the CDR3 is TGTGCCAGCAGCTTAGGGGGACAGCTGAGCTCCTACGAGCAGTACTTC.

The rearrangement links TRBV10-3 to TRBJ1-1; D is unclear. The CDR3 is 14 residues long. V dropped 10 bases and J dropped 3 bases, with 18 bases sitting between them. Germline lookup yields CDR1 ENHRY and CDR2 SYGVKD. CDR3 nucleotides: TGTGCCACCGGCCCTCTCTCAGGTCACACTGAAGCTTTCTTT. Residues: CATGPLSGHTEAFF.

V is TRBV9 and J is TRBJ1-5, with a weak D call TRBD1 (6 bases). The V and J ends lost 0 bases and 5 bases respectively, with 12 bases between them. This CDR3 contains 15 residues. Germline lookup yields CDR1 SGDLS and CDR2 YYNGEE. The CDR3 DNA reads TGTGCCAGCAGCGTAGGCCAGGGGCCCTATCAGCCCCAGCATTTT. Amino acids: CASSVGQGPYQPQHF. Supplemented by reference TRBV9 and TRBJ1-5, the full variable domain reads DSGVTQTPKHLITATGQRVTLRCSPRSGDLSVYWYQQSLDQGLQFLIQYYNGEERAKGNILERFSAQQFPDLHSELNLSSLELGDSALYFCASSVGQGPYQPQHFGDGTRLSIL.